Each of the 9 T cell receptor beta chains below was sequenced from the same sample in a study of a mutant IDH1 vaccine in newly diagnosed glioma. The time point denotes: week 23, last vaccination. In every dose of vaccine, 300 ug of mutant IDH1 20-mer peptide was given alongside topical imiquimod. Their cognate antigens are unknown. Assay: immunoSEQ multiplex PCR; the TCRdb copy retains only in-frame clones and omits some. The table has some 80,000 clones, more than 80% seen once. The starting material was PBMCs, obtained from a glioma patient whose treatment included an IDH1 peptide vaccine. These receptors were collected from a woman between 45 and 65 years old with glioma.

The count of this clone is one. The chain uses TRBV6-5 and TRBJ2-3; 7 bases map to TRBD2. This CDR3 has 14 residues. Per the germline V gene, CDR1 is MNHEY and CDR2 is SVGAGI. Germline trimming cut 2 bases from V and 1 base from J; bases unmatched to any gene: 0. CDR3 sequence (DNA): TGTGCCAGCAGTTACCGGGGGGGCACAGATACGCAGTATTTT. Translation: CASSYRGGTDTQYF.

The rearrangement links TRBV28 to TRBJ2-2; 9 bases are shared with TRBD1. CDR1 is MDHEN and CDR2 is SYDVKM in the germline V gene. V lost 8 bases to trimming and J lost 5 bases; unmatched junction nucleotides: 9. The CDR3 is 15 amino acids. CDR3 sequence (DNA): TGTGCCAGCGGTAGTCCGGGACAGGGAACCGGGGAGCTGTTTTTT. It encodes CASGSPGQGTGELFF.

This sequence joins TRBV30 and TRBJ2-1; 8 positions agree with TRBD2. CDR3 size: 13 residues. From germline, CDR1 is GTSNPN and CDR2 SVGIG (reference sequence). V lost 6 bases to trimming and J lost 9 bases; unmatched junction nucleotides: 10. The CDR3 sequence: CACLAVAGIEQFF. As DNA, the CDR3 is TGTGCCTGCCTCGCGGTAGCGGGAATTGAGCAGTTCTTC.

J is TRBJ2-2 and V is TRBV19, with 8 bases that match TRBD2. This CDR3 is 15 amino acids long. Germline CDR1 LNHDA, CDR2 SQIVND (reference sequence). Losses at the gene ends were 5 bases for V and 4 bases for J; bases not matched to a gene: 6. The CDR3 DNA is TGTGCCAGTAGTTTGGTTAGCGGGATCACCGGGGAGCTGTTTTTT. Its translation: CASSLVSGITGELFF.

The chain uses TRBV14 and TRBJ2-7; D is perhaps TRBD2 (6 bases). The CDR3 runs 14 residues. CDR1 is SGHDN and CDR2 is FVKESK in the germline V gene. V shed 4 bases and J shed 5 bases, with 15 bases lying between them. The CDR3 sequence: CASSRGLAVHEQYF. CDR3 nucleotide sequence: TGTGCCAGCAGCCGGGGACTGGCAGTCCACGAGCAGTACTTC.

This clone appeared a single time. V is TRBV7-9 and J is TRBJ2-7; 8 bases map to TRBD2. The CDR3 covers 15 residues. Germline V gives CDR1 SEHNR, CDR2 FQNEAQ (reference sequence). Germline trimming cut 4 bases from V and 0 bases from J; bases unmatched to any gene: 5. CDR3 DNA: TGTGCCAGCAGCTCAACTAGCGGCGACTCCTACGAGCAGTACTTC. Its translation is CASSSTSGDSYEQYF.

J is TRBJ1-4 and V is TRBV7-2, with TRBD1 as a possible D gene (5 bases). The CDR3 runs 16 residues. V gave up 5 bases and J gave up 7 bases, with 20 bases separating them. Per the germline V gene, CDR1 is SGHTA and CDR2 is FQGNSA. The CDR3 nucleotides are TGTGCCAGCAGCCCACGGTCCCAACAGGTAGGTGAAAAACTGTTTTTT. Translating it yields CASSPRSQQVGEKLFF.

This chain's CDR3 is CASRPGRDNYGYTF. The DNA of the CDR3 is TGTGCCAGCAGGCCGGGACGGGATAACTATGGCTACACCTTC. The J gene is TRBJ1-2, the V gene TRBV7-2, with a weak D call TRBD1 (5 bases). Trimming pared 6 bases from V and 1 base from J, leaving 12 bases between. The CDR3 consists of 14 residues. Germline-derived CDR1 and CDR2 are SGHTA and FQGNSA.

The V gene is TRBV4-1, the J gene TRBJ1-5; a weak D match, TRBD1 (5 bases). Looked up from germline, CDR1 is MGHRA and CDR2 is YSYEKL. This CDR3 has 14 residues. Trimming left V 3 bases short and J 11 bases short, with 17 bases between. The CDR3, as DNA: TGCGCCAGCAGCCACGGTAAAACAGGATCAGCCCAGCATTTT. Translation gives CASSHGKTGSAQHF.